This T cell receptor beta chain was observed in a study of T cells after yellow fever vaccination. Study-wide results and limits: The secondary response was weaker, and its peak arrived faster, on day 5 versus 15. The study re-detected most primary-vaccination clones after the booster (about 96% CD4, approximately 87% CD8). There was a possibility that FACS-sorted repertoires contained abundant clonotypes contaminating from the bulk population.

This CDR3 is built from 12 residues. Per the germline V gene, CDR1 is SGHDT and CDR2 is YYEEEE. Trimming stripped 4 bases from V and 5 bases from J, with 7 bases between. Comment on this clonotype: What it binds is not known.

For TCR, cDNA came from 5'RACE template switching, which added a universal primer site and UMIs. TCRdb called the 5' RACE reads again in MiXCR, with one record for every CDR3 protein. The sample has about 370,000 distinct CDR3 sequences, 11% seen once. The sample was PBMCs, taken on the day of the first yellow fever vaccination. The TCR sequence derives from a man aged 18 to 29 who received the YFV17D yellow fever vaccine. The V gene is TRBV5-6, the J gene TRBJ1-5; no firm D call. The CDR3 DNA sequence: TGTGCCAGCAGCAGGAGTCATCAGCCCCAGCATTTT. Translation gives CASSRSHQPQHF.